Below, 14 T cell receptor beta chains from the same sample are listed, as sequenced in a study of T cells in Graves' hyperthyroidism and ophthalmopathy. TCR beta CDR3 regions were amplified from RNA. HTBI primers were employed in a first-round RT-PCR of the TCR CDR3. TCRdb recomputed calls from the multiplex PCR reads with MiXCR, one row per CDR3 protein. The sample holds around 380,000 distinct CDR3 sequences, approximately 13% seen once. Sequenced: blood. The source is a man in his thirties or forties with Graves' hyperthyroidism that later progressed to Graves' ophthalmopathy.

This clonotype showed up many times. The CDR3 sequence: CASSSGGTYQETQYF. In DNA form, the CDR3 reads TGTGCCAGCAGCTCTGGTGGCACATACCAAGAGACCCAGTACTTC. This sequence joins TRBV7-9 and TRBJ2-5; D is unresolved. This CDR3 spans 15 amino acids. The germline V gene has CDR1 SEHNR and CDR2 FQNEAQ (reference sequence). The V and J ends lost 4 bases and 0 bases respectively, with 12 bases between them.

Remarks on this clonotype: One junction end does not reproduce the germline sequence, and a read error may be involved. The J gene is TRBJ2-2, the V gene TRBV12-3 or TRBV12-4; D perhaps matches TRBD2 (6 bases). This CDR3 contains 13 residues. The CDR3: CTSSWDFAGELFF. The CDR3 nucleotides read TGTACCAGCAGTTGGGACTTTGCCGGGGAGCTGTTTTTT.

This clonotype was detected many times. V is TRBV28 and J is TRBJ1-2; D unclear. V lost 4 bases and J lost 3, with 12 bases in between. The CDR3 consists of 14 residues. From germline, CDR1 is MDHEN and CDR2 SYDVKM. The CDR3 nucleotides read TGTGCCAGCAGTTCGGTCGGCAGTTACTATGGCTACACCTTC. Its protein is CASSSVGSYYGYTF.

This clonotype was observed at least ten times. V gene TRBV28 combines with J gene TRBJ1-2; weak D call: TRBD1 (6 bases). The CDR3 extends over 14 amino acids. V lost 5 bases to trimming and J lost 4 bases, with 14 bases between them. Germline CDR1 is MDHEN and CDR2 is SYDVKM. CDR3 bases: TGTGCCAGCAGTACTTTACAGGGCGTCTATGGCTACACCTTC. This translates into CASSTLQGVYGYTF.

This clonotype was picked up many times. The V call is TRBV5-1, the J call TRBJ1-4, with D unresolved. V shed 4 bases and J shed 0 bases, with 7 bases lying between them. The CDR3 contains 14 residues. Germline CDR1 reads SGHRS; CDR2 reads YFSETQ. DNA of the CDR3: TGCGCCAGCAGCCAAGATGCAACTAATGAAAAACTGTTTTTT. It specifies CASSQDATNEKLFF.

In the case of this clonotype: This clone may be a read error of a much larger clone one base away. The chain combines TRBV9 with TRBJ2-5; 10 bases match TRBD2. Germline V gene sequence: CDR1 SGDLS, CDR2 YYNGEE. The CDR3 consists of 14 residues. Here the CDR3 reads CDSSVLAGEETQYF. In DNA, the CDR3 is TGTGACAGCAGCGTCCTAGCGGGGGAAGAGACCCAGTACTTC.

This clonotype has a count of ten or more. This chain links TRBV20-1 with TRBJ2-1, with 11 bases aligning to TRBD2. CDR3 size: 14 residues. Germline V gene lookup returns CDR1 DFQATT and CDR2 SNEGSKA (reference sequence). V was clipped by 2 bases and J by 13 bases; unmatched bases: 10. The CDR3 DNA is TGCAGTGCTAGAAGGACTAGCGGGTACGCACCACAGTTCTTC. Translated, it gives CSARRTSGYAPQFF.

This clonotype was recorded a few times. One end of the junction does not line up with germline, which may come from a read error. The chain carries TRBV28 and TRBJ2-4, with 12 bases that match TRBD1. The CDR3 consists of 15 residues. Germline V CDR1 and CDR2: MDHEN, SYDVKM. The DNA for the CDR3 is TGTACCAGCAGTTCCGGGACAGGGGGCGCTAGTCATCAGTACTTC. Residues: CTSSSGTGGASHQYF.

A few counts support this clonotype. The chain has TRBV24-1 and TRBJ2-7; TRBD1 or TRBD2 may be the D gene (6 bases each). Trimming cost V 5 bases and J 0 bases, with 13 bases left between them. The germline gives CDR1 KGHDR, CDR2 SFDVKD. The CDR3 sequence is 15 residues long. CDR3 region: CATSVGAGSSYEQYF. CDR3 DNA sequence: TGTGCCACCAGTGTGGGGGCCGGGAGCTCCTACGAGCAGTACTTC.

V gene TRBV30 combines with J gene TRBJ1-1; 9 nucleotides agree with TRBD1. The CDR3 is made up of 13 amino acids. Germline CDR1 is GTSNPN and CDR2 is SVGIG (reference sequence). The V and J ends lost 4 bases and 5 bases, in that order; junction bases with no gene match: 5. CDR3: CAWTMTGGTEAFF. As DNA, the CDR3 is TGTGCCTGGACCATGACAGGGGGGACTGAAGCTTTCTTT.

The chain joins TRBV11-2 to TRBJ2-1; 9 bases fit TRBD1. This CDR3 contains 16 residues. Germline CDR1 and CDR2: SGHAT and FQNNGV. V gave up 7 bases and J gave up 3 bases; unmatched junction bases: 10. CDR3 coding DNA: TGTGCCAGCATCGGCGAGACAGGGGGAAACTACAATGAGCAGTTCTTC. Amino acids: CASIGETGGNYNEQFF.

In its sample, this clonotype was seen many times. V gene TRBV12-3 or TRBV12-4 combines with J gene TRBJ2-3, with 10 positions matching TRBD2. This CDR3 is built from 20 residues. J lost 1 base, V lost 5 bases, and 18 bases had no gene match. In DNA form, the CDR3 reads TGTGCCAGCAGTGGGAGAGCGGGGGGGCCCGCCCCTCCTCGCACAGATACGCAGTATTTT. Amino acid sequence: CASSGRAGGPAPPRTDTQYF.

CDR3 sequence: CASSFGSGGISYEQYF. CDR3 bases: TGTGCCAGCAGCTTCGGCAGTGGGGGTATCTCCTACGAGCAGTACTTC. The chain has TRBV5-5 and TRBJ2-7, with D perhaps TRBD1 or TRBD2 (5 bases each). V lost 2 bases to trimming and J lost 0 bases, with 15 bases between them. Germline V gene lookup returns CDR1 SGHKS and CDR2 YYEKEE (reference sequence). The CDR3 contains 16 residues.

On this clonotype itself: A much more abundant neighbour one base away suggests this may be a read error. For the CDR3, the DNA is TGTGCCTATACAGGGGCGGGCAATCAGTCCCAGCATTTT. Translation gives CAYTGAGNQSQHF. The chain combines TRBV30 with TRBJ1-5; 7 bases fit TRBD1. Germline V lookup: CDR1 GTSNPN, CDR2 SVGIG (reference sequence). CDR3 length: 13 amino acids.